One and the same sample provided the 27 T cell receptor beta chains below, sequenced in a study of regulatory T cells. General observations from the study: Hydrophobic residues at CDR3 positions 6 and 7 were enriched in conventional CD4+ T cells of CD3G-deficient patients.

Antigens for these TCRs are unknown. Amplification used 52 TRBV primers and 13 TRBJ primers. Sequencing used immunoSEQ multiplex PCR; TCRdb keeps in-frame clones, though not all of them. The sample carries around 32,000 clones, under 95% recorded once. Sequenced sample: conventional CD4+ T cells sorted from blood. All receptors derive from a person aged 18 to 29 with CD3G deficiency.

This chain uses TRBV5-1 with TRBJ2-3; 15 nucleotides line up with TRBD2. In germline, CDR1 is SGHRS, CDR2 YFSETQ. V was pared by 4 bases and J by 2 bases, with 8 bases of the junction left unmatched. CDR3 length equals 18 residues. The CDR3 protein is CASSSSGTSGRHTDTQYF. The CDR3 nucleotides are TGCGCCAGCAGCAGCTCCGGGACTAGCGGGAGGCACACAGATACGCAGTATTTT.

This clone has a single count. This chain uses TRBV28 with TRBJ2-5, with D tentatively TRBD2 (5 bases). The CDR3 consists of 14 residues. The V gene's germline CDR1 is MDHEN and CDR2 SYDVKM. V lost 4 bases, J lost 2 bases, and 11 bases lay in between. The CDR3 nucleotides read TGTGCCAGCAGTTCCGGACTCGTGCAAGAGACCCAGTACTTC. Protein sequence: CASSSGLVQETQYF.

The CDR3 nucleotides read TGTGCCAGCATATCCGGGACTAGCGGGGGGAGGAGGAAGCTGTTTTTT. Translating gives CASISGTSGGRRKLFF. This chain joins TRBV25-1 and TRBJ2-2; 15 bases are a match to TRBD2. Trimming removed 7 bases from V and 12 bases from J; junction bases left unmatched: 12. Germline V gene data show CDR1 as MGHDK and CDR2 as SYGVNS. The CDR3 has 16 residues.

This clone was observed a few times. This chain links TRBV5-1 with TRBJ2-7; TRBD1 matches at 8 bases. The junction had 6 bases not matched to a gene; V was cut back by 4 bases and J by 0 bases. Germline CDR1 SGHRS, CDR2 YFSETQ. The CDR3 consists of 15 residues. DNA for the CDR3: TGCGCCAGCAGCCTGACAGGGGCCAGCTCCTACGAGCAGTACTTC. Amino acid sequence: CASSLTGASSYEQYF.

This chain joins TRBV7-9 and TRBJ2-3, with no clear D. Trimming took off 2 bases at V and 6 bases at J, with 9 bases between the two ends. The CDR3 has 13 amino acids. Germline loops: CDR1 SEHNR, CDR2 FQNEAQ (reference sequence). The CDR3 DNA is TGTGCCAGCAGCTTAAAGGCATACGATACGCAGTATTTT. Its protein product is CASSLKAYDTQYF.

The CDR3 nucleotides are TGTGCCAGCAGTGATCCGACTAGCGGGGCCGGGGAGCTGTTTTTT. The encoded protein is CASSDPTSGAGELFF. The chain uses TRBV6-1 and TRBJ2-2; 11 positions match TRBD2. Germline trimming cut 3 bases from V and 6 bases from J; bases unmatched to any gene: 3. CDR3 length: 15 residues. From germline, CDR1 is MNHNS and CDR2 SASEGT.

V is TRBV20-1 and J is TRBJ1-2; 7 bases match TRBD1. The V gene end was trimmed by 7 bases and the J gene end by 8 bases; junction bases not matched to a gene: 7. This CDR3 contains 11 residues. From germline, CDR1 is DFQATT and CDR2 SNEGSKA (reference sequence). CDR3 nucleotides: TGCAGTGTCGGACAGGCGGGCGGCTACACCTTC. It specifies CSVGQAGGYTF.

The chain combines TRBV21-1 with TRBJ2-7; TRBD1, as called in the table, went unchecked against the DNA. TRBV21-1 is reported as a pseudogene. There are 14 residues in the CDR3. The CDR3 loop is CASSRGRGLEEQYF. The CDR3 DNA follows: TGTGCCAGCAGCAGGGGCAGGGGGCTGGAAGAGCAGTACTTC.

The chain combines TRBV6-1 with TRBJ2-1; perhaps TRBD1 as D (6 bases). V lost 5 bases and J 4 bases, leaving 15 bases between the germline ends. Germline V gives CDR1 MNHNS, CDR2 SASEGT. The CDR3 sequence is 15 residues long. DNA of the CDR3: TGTGCCAGCAGTCAAACAGGGTATACTTACAATGAGCAGTTCTTC. This codes for CASSQTGYTYNEQFF.

On this clone itself: Other DNA sequences in this specimen translate into the identical CDR3. The V call is TRBV28, the J call TRBJ2-1; 14 nucleotides line up with TRBD2. The germline V gene has CDR1 MDHEN and CDR2 SYDVKM. The CDR3 has 15 residues. With 2 bases clipped from V and 6 bases from J, the junction kept 0 bases outside the gene matches. The CDR3, as DNA: TGTGCCAGCAGTTTAGGACTAGCGGGAGGCAATGAGCAGTTCTTC. Translating gives CASSLGLAGGNEQFF.

The chain recombines TRBV6-1 with TRBJ2-3, with D possibly being TRBD1 or TRBD2 (7 bases each). V lost 4 bases and J 4 bases, leaving 18 bases between the germline ends. CDR1 is MNHNS, CDR2 SASEGT, per germline. This CDR3 has 16 residues. The CDR3 loop reads CASSGRQGGWADTQYF. CDR3 DNA: TGTGCCAGCAGTGGCCGACAGGGAGGGTGGGCAGATACGCAGTATTTT.

This chain uses TRBV29-1 with TRBJ2-4, with TRBD1 identical over 8 bases. CDR3 size: 12 residues. V shed 7 bases, J shed 13 bases, and the junction held 12 bases outside the gene matches. Germline-derived CDR1 and CDR2 are SQVTM and ANQGSEA. The CDR3 DNA follows: TGCAGCGCCGGGGAACCGGACAGGGCACAGTACTTC. Translating it yields CSAGEPDRAQYF.

This chain links TRBV10-3 with TRBJ2-3; D is unclear. CDR3 length: 12 residues. Germline V gene data show CDR1 as ENHRY and CDR2 as SYGVKD. V shed 9 bases and J shed 4 bases, with 11 bases lying between them. The CDR3 sequence is CAIGKGSDTQYF. CDR3 nucleotide sequence: TGTGCCATTGGCAAAGGGTCAGATACGCAGTATTTT.

The CDR3 region has the DNA TGTGCCAGCAGCCGCAGGGGTAACACTGAAGCTTTCTTT. This sequence encodes CASSRRGNTEAFF. The rearrangement joins TRBV27 to TRBJ1-1; D might be TRBD1 (6 bases). V lost 6 bases and J lost 2, with 10 bases in between. The CDR3 length is 13 residues. Germline lookup yields CDR1 MNHEY and CDR2 SMNVEV (reference sequence).

The V gene is TRBV4-2, the J gene TRBJ1-1; D possibly corresponds to TRBD1 (6 bases). CDR3 length: 15 residues. Germline values: CDR1 LGHNA, CDR2 YNFKEQ. V was clipped by 4 bases and J by 5 bases, with 17 bases between them. The chain's CDR3 is CASSRGGTFLTEAFF. CDR3 DNA: TGTGCCAGCAGCCGAGGGGGAACGTTCTTGACTGAAGCTTTCTTT.

This clone was counted once. This rearrangement joins TRBV18 to TRBJ2-1, with 11 nucleotides matching TRBD2. This CDR3 has 15 residues. V lost 4 bases to trimming and J lost 7 bases; unmatched junction nucleotides: 6. Per germline, CDR1 KGHSH and CDR2 LQKENI. In DNA, the CDR3 is TGTGCCAGCTCACTCAGCCTAGCGGGGGGAAATGAGCAGTTCTTC. Translated: CASSLSLAGGNEQFF.

This chain connects TRBV5-1 to TRBJ1-1; TRBD1 aligns across 7 bases. V trimming: 0 bases; J trimming: 4 bases; junction bases outside the gene matches: 3. The CDR3 extends over 14 amino acids. In germline, CDR1 is SGHRS, CDR2 YFSETQ. This CDR3 is CASSLAAGGTEAFF. The CDR3 DNA sequence: TGCGCCAGCAGCTTGGCAGCAGGGGGCACTGAAGCTTTCTTT.

The chain carries TRBV11-2 and TRBJ2-6; D ambiguous. V lost 0 bases, J lost 3 bases, and 12 bases lay in between. CDR1 and CDR2 from the germline V gene are SGHAT and FQNNGV. The CDR3 runs 17 residues. As DNA, the CDR3 is TGTGCCAGCAGCTTAGATACCGGTAGGGATGGGGCCAACGTCCTGACTTTC. Its protein is CASSLDTGRDGANVLTF.

This clone was observed a few times. The V gene is TRBV7-9, the J gene TRBJ2-1, with a possible D match to TRBD2 (5 bases). Germline V lookup: CDR1 SEHNR, CDR2 FQNEAQ (reference sequence). The length of the CDR3 is 14 residues. The V gene lost 0 bases and the J gene lost 4 bases, with 7 bases spanning the gap. The CDR3 loop is CASSLAGAYNEQFF. CDR3 coding DNA: TGTGCCAGCAGCTTAGCGGGAGCATACAATGAGCAGTTCTTC.

CDR3 amino acids: CASSASIPRYGYTF. The CDR3 DNA sequence: TGTGCCAGCAGTGCTTCGATCCCCCGCTATGGCTACACCTTC. V gene TRBV6-1 combines with J gene TRBJ1-2; D is unresolved. The V and J ends lost 4 bases and 4 bases respectively, with 13 bases between them. The CDR3 has 14 residues. Germline CDR1 MNHNS, CDR2 SASEGT.

The V gene is TRBV6-1, the J gene TRBJ1-1, with D uncertain. The ends were cut back, 0 bases at V and 11 bases at J, with 16 bases in the middle. This CDR3 has 14 amino acids. The germline V gene encodes CDR1 MNHNS and CDR2 SASEGT. The CDR3 coding sequence is TGTGCCAGCAGTGAAGCGGGATTCGCCGGCTCGGCTTTCTTT. As protein: CASSEAGFAGSAFF.

The CDR3 region is CASSREDYEQYF. The CDR3 nucleotides read TGTGCCAGCAGTCGGGAGGACTACGAGCAGTACTTC. The V and J genes are TRBV6-1 and TRBJ2-7; the match to TRBD2 covers 7 bases. V lost 5 bases to trimming and J lost 3 bases; unmatched junction nucleotides: 1. Germline V CDR1 and CDR2: MNHNS, SASEGT. There are 12 residues in the CDR3.

This clone was found once. The rearrangement uses TRBV5-1 and TRBJ1-1, with TRBD1 identical over 8 bases. Germline loops: CDR1 SGHRS, CDR2 YFSETQ. J gave up 4 bases and V 4 bases, and 3 bases lay outside the gene matches. CDR3 length equals 13 residues. The CDR3 DNA reads as TGCGCCAGCAGCATTGACAGGGGCACTGAAGCTTTCTTT. This gives the protein CASSIDRGTEAFF.

J is TRBJ2-1 and V is TRBV4-3, with D possibly being TRBD1 (6 bases). Trimming shortened V by 1 base and J by 15 bases, and 16 bases separated the two germline ends. CDR3 size: 13 residues. Germline V CDR1 and CDR2: LGHNA, YSLEER. The CDR3 coding sequence is TGCGCCAGCAGCCAAGGTTGGGGAACAGGGCTGTTCTTC. It codes for CASSQGWGTGLFF.

This chain uses TRBV4-2 with TRBJ2-7; maybe TRBD1 (6 bases). Germline lookup yields CDR1 LGHNA and CDR2 YNFKEQ. The CDR3 contains 16 residues. V was clipped by 3 bases and J by 3 bases, with 18 bases between them. The CDR3 DNA is TGTGCCAGCAGCCAGTTGCCCCGGGACACCGACTACGAGCAGTACTTC. Its protein product is CASSQLPRDTDYEQYF.

V and J are TRBV5-1 and TRBJ1-1; 7 nucleotides align to TRBD1. Germline-derived CDR1 and CDR2 are SGHRS and YFSETQ. V was clipped by 4 bases and J by 4 bases; unmatched bases: 4. The CDR3 loop spans 13 amino acids. The CDR3 nucleotides are TGCGCCAGCAGCCTATCAGGGGGCACTGAAGCTTTCTTT. Its protein product is CASSLSGGTEAFF.

V is TRBV7-9 and J is TRBJ1-5; tentatively, D is TRBD1 (5 bases). V lost 5 bases and J lost 9, with 14 bases in between. From germline, CDR1 is SEHNR and CDR2 FQNEAQ (reference sequence). The length of the CDR3 is 13 residues. CDR3 nucleotide sequence: TGTGCCAGCAGCCGGGGGGGTTTAGGGCCCCAGCATTTT. This encodes CASSRGGLGPQHF.